This TCR beta chain emerged from a study of T cells in Graves' hyperthyroidism and ophthalmopathy. In its sample, this clonotype was seen many times. It was RNA transcripts that yielded the amplified TCR beta CDR3 regions. Using the HTBI primer set, a first-round RT-PCR was run on the TCR CDR3. TCRdb fed the multiplex PCR reads into MiXCR, producing one record per CDR3 protein. Of some 600,000 distinct CDR3 sequences in the sample, around 46% are singletons; the top ten hold roughly 8.2%. Germline-derived CDR1 and CDR2 are SGHTA and FQGNSA. Trimming pared 2 bases from V and 8 bases from J, leaving 9 bases between. The CDR3 runs to 12 residues.

Material: peripheral blood or thyroid tissue (not recorded which). The source is a woman aged 18-35 years with Graves' hyperthyroidism. The V and J genes are TRBV7-2 and TRBJ1-2; a weak D match, TRBD1 (5 bases). CDR3 region: CASSLIGVGYTF. CDR3 DNA sequence: TGTGCCAGCAGCTTAATAGGGGTCGGCTACACCTTC.